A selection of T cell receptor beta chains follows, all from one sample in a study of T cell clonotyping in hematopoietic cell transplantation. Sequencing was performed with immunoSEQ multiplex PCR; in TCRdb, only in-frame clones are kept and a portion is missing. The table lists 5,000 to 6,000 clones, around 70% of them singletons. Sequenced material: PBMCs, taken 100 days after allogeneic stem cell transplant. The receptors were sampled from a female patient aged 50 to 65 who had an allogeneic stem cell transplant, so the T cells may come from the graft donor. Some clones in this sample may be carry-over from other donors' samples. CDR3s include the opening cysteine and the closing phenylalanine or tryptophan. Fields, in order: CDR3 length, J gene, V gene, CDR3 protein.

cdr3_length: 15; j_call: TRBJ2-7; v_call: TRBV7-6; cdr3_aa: CASSLFAGGPSEQYF
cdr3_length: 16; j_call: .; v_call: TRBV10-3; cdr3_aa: CAISESSFTENSEQYF
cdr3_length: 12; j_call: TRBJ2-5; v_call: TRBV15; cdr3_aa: CATSTRGETQYF
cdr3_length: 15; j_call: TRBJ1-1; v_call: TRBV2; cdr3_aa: CASSEITGGRGVTFF
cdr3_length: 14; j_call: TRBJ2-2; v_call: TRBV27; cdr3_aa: CASSLYLNTGELFF
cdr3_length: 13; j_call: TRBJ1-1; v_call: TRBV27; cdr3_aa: CASRLEQNTEAFF
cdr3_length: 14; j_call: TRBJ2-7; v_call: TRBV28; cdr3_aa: CASRGPGGFYEQYF
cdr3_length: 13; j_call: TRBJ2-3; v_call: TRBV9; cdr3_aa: CASSPSVADTQYF
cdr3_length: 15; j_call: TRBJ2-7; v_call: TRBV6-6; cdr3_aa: CAISPGQGIHYEQYF
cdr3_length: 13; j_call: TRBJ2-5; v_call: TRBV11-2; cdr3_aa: CASSPGLGGTQYF
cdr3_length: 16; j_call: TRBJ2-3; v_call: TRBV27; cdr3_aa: CASSSRLAGGTDTQYF
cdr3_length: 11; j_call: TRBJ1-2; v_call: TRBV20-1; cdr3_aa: CSAGSALGYTF
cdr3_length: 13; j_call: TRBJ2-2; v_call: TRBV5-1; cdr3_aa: CASSLGGDRELFF
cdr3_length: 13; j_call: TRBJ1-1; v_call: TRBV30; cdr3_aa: CAWSPEGWTEAFF
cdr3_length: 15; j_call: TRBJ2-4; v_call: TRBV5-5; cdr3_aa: CASSPFSDGKNIQYF
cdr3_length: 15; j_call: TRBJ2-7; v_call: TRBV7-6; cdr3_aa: CASSLTSGSSNEQYF
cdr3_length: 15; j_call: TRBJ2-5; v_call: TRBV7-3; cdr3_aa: CASSLEGGVKETQYF
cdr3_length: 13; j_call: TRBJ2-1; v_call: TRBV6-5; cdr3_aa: CASSYLAENEQFF
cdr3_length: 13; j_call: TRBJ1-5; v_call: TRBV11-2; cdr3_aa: CASSVVHGQPQHF
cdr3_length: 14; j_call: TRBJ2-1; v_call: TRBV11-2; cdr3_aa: CASSPTGSYNEQFF
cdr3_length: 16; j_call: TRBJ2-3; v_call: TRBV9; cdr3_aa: CASSSQGGGGTDTQYF
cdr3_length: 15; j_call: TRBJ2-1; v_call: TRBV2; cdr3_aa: CASKLPGAEVNEQFF
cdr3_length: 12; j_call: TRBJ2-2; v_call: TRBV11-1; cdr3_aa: CASSLVTGELFF
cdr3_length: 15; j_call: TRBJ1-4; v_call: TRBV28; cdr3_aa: CASSFVRSTNEKLFF
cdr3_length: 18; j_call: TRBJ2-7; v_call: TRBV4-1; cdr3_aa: CASSQGAVGQQTGYEQYF
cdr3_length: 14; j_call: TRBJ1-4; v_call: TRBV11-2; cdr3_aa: CASSLGLRGEKLFF
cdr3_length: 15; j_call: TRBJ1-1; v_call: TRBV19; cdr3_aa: CASSFSGTGKAEAFF
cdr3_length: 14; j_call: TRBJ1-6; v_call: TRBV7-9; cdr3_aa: CASSPPGVNSPLHF
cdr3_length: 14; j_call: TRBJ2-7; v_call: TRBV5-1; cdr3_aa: CASSFDAHSYEQYF
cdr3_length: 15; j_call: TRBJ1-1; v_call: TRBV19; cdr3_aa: CASSALPGQNTEAFF
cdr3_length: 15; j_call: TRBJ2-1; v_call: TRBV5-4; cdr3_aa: CASRNRDRVYNEQFF
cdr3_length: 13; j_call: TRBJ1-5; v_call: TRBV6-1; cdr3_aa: CASRDRGGQPQHF
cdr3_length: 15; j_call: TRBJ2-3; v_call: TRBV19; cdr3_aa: CASSIASGSTDTQYF
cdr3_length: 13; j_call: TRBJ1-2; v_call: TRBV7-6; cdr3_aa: CASSPQTGGGYTF
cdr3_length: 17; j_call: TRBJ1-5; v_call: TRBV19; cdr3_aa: CASSARTGTGVRQPQHF
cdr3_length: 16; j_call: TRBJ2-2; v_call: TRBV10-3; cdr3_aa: CAISPGAGGGTGELFF
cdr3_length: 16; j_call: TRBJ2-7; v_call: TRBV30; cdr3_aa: CAWSLRAGTGSYEQYF
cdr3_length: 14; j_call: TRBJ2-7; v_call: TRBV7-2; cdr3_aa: CASSTTGDGYEQYF
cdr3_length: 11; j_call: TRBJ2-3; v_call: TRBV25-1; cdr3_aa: CASRRTDTQYF
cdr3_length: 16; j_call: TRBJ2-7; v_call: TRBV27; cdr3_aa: CASSLRVGAGAYEQYF
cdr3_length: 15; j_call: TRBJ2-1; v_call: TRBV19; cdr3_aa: CASSPQGRPHNEQFF
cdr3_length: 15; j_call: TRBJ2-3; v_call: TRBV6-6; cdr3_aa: CASSFSGRITDTQYF
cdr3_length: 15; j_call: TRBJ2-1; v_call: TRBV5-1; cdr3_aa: CASRLGEGLGGEQFF
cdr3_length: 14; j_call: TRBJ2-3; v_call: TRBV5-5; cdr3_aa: CASSLQGRGDTQYF
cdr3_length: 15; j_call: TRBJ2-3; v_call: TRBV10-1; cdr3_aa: CASSERGAGTDTQYF
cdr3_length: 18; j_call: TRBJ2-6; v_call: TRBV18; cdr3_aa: CASSPLPGRLSGANVLTF
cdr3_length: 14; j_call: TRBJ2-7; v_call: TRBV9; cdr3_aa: CASSTGDSLYEQYF
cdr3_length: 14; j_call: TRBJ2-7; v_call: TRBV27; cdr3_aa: CASSAGTGIYEQYF
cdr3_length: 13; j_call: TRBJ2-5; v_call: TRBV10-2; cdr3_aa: CASEPGAWETQYF
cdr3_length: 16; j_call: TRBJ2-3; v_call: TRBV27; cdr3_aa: CASSPRLAGATDTQYF
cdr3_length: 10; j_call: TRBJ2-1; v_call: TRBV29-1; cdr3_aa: CSVEEGWEFF
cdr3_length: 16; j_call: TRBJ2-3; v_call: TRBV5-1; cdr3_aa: CASSLGGTSGKDTQYF
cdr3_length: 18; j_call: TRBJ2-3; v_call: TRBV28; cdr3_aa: CASSPQRLHTLRVDTQYF
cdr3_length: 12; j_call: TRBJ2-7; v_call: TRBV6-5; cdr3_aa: CASNGQGYEQYF
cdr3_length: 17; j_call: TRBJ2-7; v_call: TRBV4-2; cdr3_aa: CASSPKGQGALLYEQYF
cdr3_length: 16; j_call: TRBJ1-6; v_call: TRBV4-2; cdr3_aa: CASSQEPSSYNSPLHF
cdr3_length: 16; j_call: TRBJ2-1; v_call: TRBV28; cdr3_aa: CASSFNRRTSYNEQFF
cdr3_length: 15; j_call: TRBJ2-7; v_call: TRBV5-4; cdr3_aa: CASSPRTSGIYEQYF